One sample yielded the 32 T cell receptor beta chains listed below, sequenced in a study of Tregs in tolerant kidney transplant recipients. TCRdb's table, derived via immunoSEQ multiplex PCR, lists solely in-frame clones and lacks some. Among fewer than 150,000 clones listed, roughly 92% were seen once. The sequenced sample was CD4+ T cells from blood. These receptor sequences come from a human donor in good health.

This clone was seen just once. The J gene is TRBJ2-3, the V gene TRBV7-6; 11 nucleotides agree with TRBD2. The CDR3 consists of 16 residues. Germline V lookup: CDR1 SGHVS, CDR2 FNYEAQ. With V trimmed by 8 bases and J by 3 bases, 10 bases remained unmatched. The DNA of the CDR3 is TGTGCCAGCGTACCCCTAGCGGGAGGACGTACAGATACGCAGTATTTT. Amino acid sequence: CASVPLAGGRTDTQYF.

This chain uses TRBV19 with TRBJ1-1; 7 positions agree with TRBD1. CDR3 length: 14 amino acids. The J segment lost 4 bases and the V segment lost 7 bases, leaving 9 bases of the junction unmatched. Germline CDR1 and CDR2: LNHDA and SQIVND (reference sequence). CDR3 protein: CASKEGAFGTEAFF. CDR3 nucleotide sequence: TGTGCCAGTAAAGAGGGGGCCTTCGGCACTGAAGCTTTCTTT.

The chain couples TRBV2 to TRBJ1-1; D is unresolved. This CDR3 contains 11 residues. CDR1 is SNHLY and CDR2 is FYNNEI in the germline V gene. The V end lost 3 bases, the J end lost 8 bases, and 7 bases lay between the germline ends. CDR3 DNA sequence: TGTGCCAGCAGTGAGACCCGGGAAGCTTTCTTT. It translates to CASSETREAFF.

This clone has just one count. CDR3 sequence reads: CASSLNRNYGYTF. CDR3 sequence (DNA): TGTGCCAGCAGCTTAAACAGGAACTATGGCTACACCTTC. The rearrangement links TRBV5-4 to TRBJ1-2, with D perhaps TRBD1 (5 bases). The V end lost 2 bases, the J end lost 2 bases, and 7 bases lay between the germline ends. Germline lookup yields CDR1 SGHNT and CDR2 YYREEE (reference sequence). This CDR3 has 13 residues.

The chain carries TRBV19 and TRBJ1-5; D uncertain. The CDR3 length is 15 residues. Looked up from germline, CDR1 is LNHDA and CDR2 is SQIVND (reference sequence). The germline V and J ends were trimmed by 5 bases and 2 bases, with 13 bases remaining between them. CDR3 residues: CASSEREWGNQPQHF. CDR3 nucleotide sequence: TGTGCCAGTAGTGAGCGGGAGTGGGGCAATCAGCCCCAGCATTTT.

CDR3 sequence: CASSQVRDRGRIHF. CDR3 nucleotide sequence: TGCGCCAGCAGCCAAGTCCGGGACAGGGGGCGAATCCACTTT. The chain couples TRBV4-1 to TRBJ1-6, with TRBD1 matching over 12 bases. CDR1 and CDR2 from the germline V gene are MGHRA and YSYEKL. The trim removed 1 base at V and 17 bases at J, leaving 6 bases unmatched. The CDR3 spans 14 residues.

This clone was counted a single time. The chain has TRBV18 and TRBJ2-1; D gene uncertain. The CDR3 length is 12 residues. The V end was cut by 6 bases, the J end by 9 bases, with 12 bases between. CDR1 and CDR2 from the germline V gene are KGHSH and LQKENI. CDR3 DNA: TGTGCCAGCTCGTCCAGAAACGGTGAGCAGTTCTTC. Its protein product is CASSSRNGEQFF. Complete variable domain (other parts from reference TRBV18 and TRBJ2-1): NAGVMQNPRHLVRRRGQEARLRCSPMKGHSHVYWYRQLPEEGLKFMVYLQKENIIDESGMPKERFSAEFPKEGPSILRIQQVVRGDSAAYFCASSSRNGEQFFGPGTRLTVL.

This sequence joins TRBV5-1 and TRBJ2-2; 9 bases match TRBD1. V shed 7 bases, J shed 6 bases, and the junction held 4 bases outside the gene matches. Germline assignment: CDR1 SGHRS and CDR2 YFSETQ. CDR3 length equals 13 residues. The CDR3 nucleotides are TGCGCCAGCGGGACAGGGACTGCCGGGGAGCTGTTTTTT. Translated, it gives CASGTGTAGELFF.

The chain joins TRBV19 to TRBJ2-7; the D gene is possibly TRBD2 (5 bases). The CDR3 consists of 15 residues. Germline V gives CDR1 LNHDA, CDR2 SQIVND (reference sequence). V was pared by 5 bases and J by 5 bases, with 19 bases between. This chain's CDR3 is CASSQEDLWTHEQYF. CDR3 sequence (DNA): TGTGCCAGTAGTCAGGAGGACCTCTGGACCCACGAGCAGTACTTC. Drawing the rest from reference TRBV19 and TRBJ2-7, the complete variable domain is DGGITQSPKYLFRKEGQNVTLSCEQNLNHDAMYWYRQDPGQGLRLIYYSQIVNDFQKGDIAEGYSVSREKKESFPLTVTSAQKNPTAFYLCASSQEDLWTHEQYFGPGTRLTVT.

The chain links TRBV6-5 to TRBJ1-5; D possibly corresponds to TRBD1 (6 bases). Trimming left V 6 bases short and J 0 bases short, with 9 bases between. Germline CDR1 and CDR2: MNHEY and SVGAGI. The CDR3 runs 14 residues. CDR3 DNA: TGTGCCAGCAGAACAGGGTATAGCAATCAGCCCCAGCATTTT. This gives the protein CASRTGYSNQPQHF.

This chain connects TRBV7-9 to TRBJ1-2, with 9 bases identical to TRBD1. The germline V gene encodes CDR1 SEHNR and CDR2 FQNEAQ (reference sequence). After removal of 5 bases from V and 2 bases from J, the junction contained 6 bases not matched to a gene. This CDR3 is 15 amino acids long. CDR3 DNA: TGTGCCAGCAGCGTAGGACAGGGGCAGAACTATGGCTACACCTTC. The encoded protein is CASSVGQGQNYGYTF.

This rearrangement joins TRBV18 to TRBJ2-2, with 9 positions matching TRBD1. The J segment lost 4 bases and the V segment lost 6 bases, leaving 6 bases of the junction unmatched. The CDR3 is 15 amino acids. Germline V gene data show CDR1 as KGHSH and CDR2 as LQKENI. This CDR3 reads CASSRDRGSTGELFF. The DNA for the CDR3 is TGTGCCAGCTCTCGCGACAGGGGGAGCACCGGGGAGCTGTTTTTT.

The chain carries TRBV7-9 and TRBJ1-2; D gene uncertain. CDR1 and CDR2 (germline): SEHNR, FQNEAQ (reference sequence). This CDR3 contains 12 residues. This CDR3 reads CAGVLGSYGYTF. CDR3 sequence (DNA): TGTGCGGGCGTGTTGGGGAGCTATGGCTACACCTTC.

This clone appeared once. The V gene is TRBV5-5, the J gene TRBJ1-2; D remains ambiguous. Germline V gene data show CDR1 as SGHKS and CDR2 as YYEKEE (reference sequence). V was trimmed by 4 bases and J by 5 bases, leaving 12 bases between them. The CDR3 is 13 residues long. For the CDR3, the DNA is TGTGCCAGCAGCGTGGATCGAAATTATGGCTACACCTTC. Translating it yields CASSVDRNYGYTF.

The chain carries TRBV18 and TRBJ2-7; the D call may be TRBD1 or TRBD2 (5 bases each). The germline V gene has CDR1 KGHSH and CDR2 LQKENI. The length of the CDR3 is 15 residues. Trimming stripped 0 bases from V and 7 bases from J, with 16 bases between. CDR3 nucleotide sequence: TGTGCCAGCTCACCACCCGAAGCCATTTGGGGGGAGCAGTACTTC. Translating it yields CASSPPEAIWGEQYF.

The V gene is TRBV10-3, the J gene TRBJ1-2, with 9 positions matching TRBD1. The CDR3 runs 13 residues. V trimming: 6 bases; J trimming: 6 bases; junction bases outside the gene matches: 5. Looked up from germline, CDR1 is ENHRY and CDR2 is SYGVKD. CDR3 amino acids: CAISSRTGDGYTF. CDR3 sequence (DNA): TGTGCCATCAGCTCTAGGACAGGGGATGGCTACACCTTC.

The chain joins TRBV18 to TRBJ1-3; TRBD1 matches at 8 bases. V gave up 8 bases and J gave up 2 bases; unmatched junction bases: 5. Germline V gene lookup returns CDR1 KGHSH and CDR2 LQKENI. This CDR3 is built from 14 residues. The CDR3 DNA reads TGTGCCAGCGAAAACAGGGGGACTGGAAACACCATATATTTT. Translated: CASENRGTGNTIYF.

For the CDR3, the DNA is TGCAGCGTGCGGCCTTCGGAATCCTATGGCTACACCTTC. Translation: CSVRPSESYGYTF. The chain joins TRBV29-1 to TRBJ1-2; D is uncertain. Germline V gene sequence: CDR1 SQVTM, CDR2 ANQGSEA. The CDR3 extends over 13 amino acids. With 6 bases removed from V and 4 bases from J, the gap between germline ends came to 15 bases.

J is TRBJ1-1 and V is TRBV2; the D is unclear. Germline V gene data show CDR1 as SNHLY and CDR2 as FYNNEI. Trimming stripped 6 bases from V and 1 base from J, with 12 bases between. The CDR3 is made up of 14 amino acids. The CDR3 nucleotides are TGTGCCAGCAGGTTCCAACGGGGGAACACTGAAGCTTTCTTT. Protein: CASRFQRGNTEAFF.

This clone was seen only once. The rearrangement links TRBV19 to TRBJ1-1; TRBD1 aligns across 9 bases. The CDR3 is 16 residues long. The V gene end was trimmed by 5 bases and the J gene end by 3 bases; junction bases not matched to a gene: 10. Germline CDR1 LNHDA, CDR2 SQIVND (reference sequence). In DNA, the CDR3 is TGTGCCAGTAGTCCCCGACAGGGGGGTGGGCACACTGAAGCTTTCTTT. Amino acid sequence: CASSPRQGGGHTEAFF.

The chain carries TRBV7-8 and TRBJ1-2, with D perhaps matching TRBD1 (5 bases). CDR1 and CDR2 (germline): SGHVS, FQNEAQ. Trimming shortened V by 5 bases and J by 8 bases, and 15 bases separated the two germline ends. The CDR3 consists of 13 residues. This CDR3 reads CASSRGLIGGYTF. CDR3 sequence (DNA): TGTGCCAGCAGCCGGGGACTTATAGGGGGCTACACCTTC.

The chain employs TRBV29-1 and TRBJ2-7, with D possibly being TRBD1 or TRBD2 (6 bases each). Trimming shortened V by 6 bases and J by 5 bases, and 20 bases separated the two germline ends. CDR1 is SQVTM and CDR2 is ANQGSEA in the germline V gene. CDR3 length equals 14 residues. CDR3 nucleotide sequence: TGCAGCGTCCCCGGGGGTACAGGGAGGAACGAGCAGTACTTC. It translates to CSVPGGTGRNEQYF.

Here the CDR3 reads CASSGVRQDRITQYF. DNA of the CDR3: TGTGCCAGCAGTGGGGTTAGGCAGGACAGAATAACGCAGTATTTT. V and J are TRBV2 and TRBJ2-3; the D gene is possibly TRBD1 (6 bases). Trimming pared 4 bases from V and 9 bases from J, leaving 20 bases between. Germline assignment: CDR1 SNHLY and CDR2 FYNNEI. The CDR3 is 15 residues long.

This clone was found a few times. The chain links TRBV5-4 to TRBJ2-1, with 11 bases that match TRBD2. The CDR3 spans 16 residues. The germline gives CDR1 SGHNT, CDR2 YYREEE (reference sequence). With V trimmed by 5 bases and J by 6 bases, 10 bases remained unmatched. CDR3 in DNA: TGTGCCAGCAGTCCGAATAGCGGGAGGGCCCTCAATGAGCAGTTCTTC. Translating gives CASSPNSGRALNEQFF.

The J gene is TRBJ1-3, the V gene TRBV7-8, with no clear D. Germline V gives CDR1 SGHVS, CDR2 FQNEAQ. V was shortened by 1 base and J by 10 bases, with 8 bases between the two germline ends. This CDR3 comprises 12 residues. This chain's CDR3 is CASSLDGRTIYF. In DNA, the CDR3 is TGTGCCAGCAGCTTAGACGGGAGGACCATATATTTT.

The chain joins TRBV13 to TRBJ2-1, with 8 bases lining up with TRBD2. Germline CDR1 and CDR2: PRHDT and FYEKMQ (reference sequence). The CDR3 has 16 residues. Trimming took 1 base from V and 10 from J; bases not matched to a gene: 12. CDR3 DNA: TGTGCCAGCAGCTTAGTTCCGCGGGGGGCCGGGGCGGAGCAGTTCTTC. Encoded protein: CASSLVPRGAGAEQFF.

J is TRBJ2-7 and V is TRBV4-2, with 8 bases matching TRBD1. This CDR3 is 16 amino acids long. With 4 bases clipped from V and 6 bases from J, the junction kept 14 bases outside the gene matches. Per the germline V gene, CDR1 is LGHNA and CDR2 is YNFKEQ. The CDR3 DNA follows: TGTGCCAGCAGCCCCCGGGACAGGATCTATTTCTCCGAGCAGTACTTC. Translation gives CASSPRDRIYFSEQYF.

This chain connects TRBV9 to TRBJ2-3; D ambiguous. The CDR3 runs to 14 residues. The germline V gene has CDR1 SGDLS and CDR2 YYNGEE. V was clipped by 0 bases and J by 4 bases, with 9 bases between them. CDR3 amino acids: CASSVAAGADTQYF. DNA for the CDR3: TGTGCCAGCAGCGTAGCGGCTGGTGCAGATACGCAGTATTTT.

V usage is TRBV11-2 and J usage is TRBJ2-3; D possibly uses TRBD1 or TRBD2 (6 bases each). The V and J ends lost 3 bases and 0 bases respectively, with 19 bases between them. CDR3 size: 18 residues. The germline V gene has CDR1 SGHAT and CDR2 FQNNGV. CDR3 bases: TGTGCCAGCAGCTTTGGTATGTCGGGGGCGGATAGCACAGATACGCAGTATTTT. Translated, it gives CASSFGMSGADSTDTQYF.

This clone was counted once. The chain recombines TRBV11-2 with TRBJ2-4; no clear D. Between the trimmed V and J ends, which lost 1 base and 0 bases, there was a span of 13 bases. The CDR3 totals 17 residues. Germline V gives CDR1 SGHAT, CDR2 FQNNGV. CDR3 loop: CASSLGVMPLAKNIQYF. The CDR3 coding sequence is TGTGCCAGCAGCTTAGGGGTTATGCCTTTAGCCAAAAACATTCAGTACTTC.

This clone was seen a single time. The chain employs TRBV6-4 and TRBJ2-3; D uncertain. Looked up from germline, CDR1 is MRHNA and CDR2 is SNTAGT. The V end lost 4 bases, the J end lost 6 bases, and 11 bases lay between the germline ends. This CDR3 has 13 amino acids. CDR3 loop: CASSGDFSDTQYF. In DNA form, the CDR3 reads TGTGCCAGCAGTGGTGACTTTTCGGATACGCAGTATTTT.

The chain carries TRBV19 and TRBJ2-5, with TRBD2 identical over 8 bases. The germline CDR1 and CDR2 sequences are LNHDA and SQIVND (reference sequence). V gave up 11 bases and J gave up 9 bases; unmatched junction bases: 8. The CDR3 runs 11 residues. The CDR3 region has the DNA TGTGCCGTCGCGGGAGGCGAGGCCCAGTACTTC. It translates to CAVAGGEAQYF.